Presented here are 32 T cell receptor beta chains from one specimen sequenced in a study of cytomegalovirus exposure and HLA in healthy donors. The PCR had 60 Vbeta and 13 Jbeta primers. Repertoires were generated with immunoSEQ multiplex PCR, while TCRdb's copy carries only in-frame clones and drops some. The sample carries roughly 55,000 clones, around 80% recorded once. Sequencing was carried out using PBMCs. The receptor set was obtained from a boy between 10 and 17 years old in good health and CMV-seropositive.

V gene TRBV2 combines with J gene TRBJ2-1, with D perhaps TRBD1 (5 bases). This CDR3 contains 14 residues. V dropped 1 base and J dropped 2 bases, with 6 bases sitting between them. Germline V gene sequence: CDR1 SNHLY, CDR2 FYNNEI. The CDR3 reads CASSEGTPYNEQFF. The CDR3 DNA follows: TGTGCCAGCAGTGAAGGGACACCCTACAATGAGCAGTTCTTC. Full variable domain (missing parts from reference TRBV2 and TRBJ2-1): EPEVTQTPSHQVTQMGQEVILRCVPISNHLYFYWYRQILGQKVEFLVSFYNNEISEKSEIFDDQFSVERPDGSNFTLKIRSTKLEDSAMYFCASSEGTPYNEQFFGPGTRLTVL.

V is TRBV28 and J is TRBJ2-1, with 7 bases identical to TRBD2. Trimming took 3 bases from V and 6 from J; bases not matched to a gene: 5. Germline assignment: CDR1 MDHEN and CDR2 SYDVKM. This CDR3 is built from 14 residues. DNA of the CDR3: TGTGCCAGCAGTTTTGGGGGGGGACCCAATGAGCAGTTCTTC. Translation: CASSFGGGPNEQFF.

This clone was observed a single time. The CDR3 loop reads CASYAGREQFF. The DNA for the CDR3 is TGTGCCAGCTACGCAGGAAGGGAGCAGTTCTTC. This sequence joins TRBV7-2 and TRBJ2-1; D is undetermined. V was clipped by 8 bases and J by 10 bases, with 12 bases between them. CDR1 is SGHTA, CDR2 FQGNSA, per germline. The CDR3 covers 11 residues.

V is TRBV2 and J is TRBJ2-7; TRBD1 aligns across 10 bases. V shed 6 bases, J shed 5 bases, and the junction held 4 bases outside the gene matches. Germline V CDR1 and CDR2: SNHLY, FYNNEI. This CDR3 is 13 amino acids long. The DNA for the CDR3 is TGTGCCAGCAGGGGGACAGGGGTTCACGAGCAGTACTTC. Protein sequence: CASRGTGVHEQYF.

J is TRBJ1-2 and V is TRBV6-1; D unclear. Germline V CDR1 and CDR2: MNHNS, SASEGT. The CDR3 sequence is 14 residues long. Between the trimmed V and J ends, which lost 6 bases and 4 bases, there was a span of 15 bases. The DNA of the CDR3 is TGTGCCAGCAGGGAGGGCGGGAAAGCCTATGGCTACACCTTC. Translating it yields CASREGGKAYGYTF.

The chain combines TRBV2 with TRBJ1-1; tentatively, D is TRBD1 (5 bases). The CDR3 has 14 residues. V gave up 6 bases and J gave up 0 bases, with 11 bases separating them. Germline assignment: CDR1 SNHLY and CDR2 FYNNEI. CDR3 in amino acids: CASSVRAVNTEAFF. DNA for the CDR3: TGTGCCAGCAGCGTCAGGGCGGTGAACACTGAAGCTTTCTTT.

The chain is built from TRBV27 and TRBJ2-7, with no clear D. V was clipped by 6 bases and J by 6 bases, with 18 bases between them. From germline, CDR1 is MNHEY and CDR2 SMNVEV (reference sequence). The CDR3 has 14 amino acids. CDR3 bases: TGTGCCAGCAGCTCGGGTCCCGGGTTCGCCGAGCAGTACTTC. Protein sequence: CASSSGPGFAEQYF.

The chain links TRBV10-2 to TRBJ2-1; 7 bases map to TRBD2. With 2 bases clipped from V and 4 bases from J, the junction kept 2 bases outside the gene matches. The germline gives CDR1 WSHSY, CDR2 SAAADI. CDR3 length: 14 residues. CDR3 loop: CASSERGGYNEQFF. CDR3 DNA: TGCGCCAGCAGTGAGCGCGGGGGTTACAATGAGCAGTTCTTC.

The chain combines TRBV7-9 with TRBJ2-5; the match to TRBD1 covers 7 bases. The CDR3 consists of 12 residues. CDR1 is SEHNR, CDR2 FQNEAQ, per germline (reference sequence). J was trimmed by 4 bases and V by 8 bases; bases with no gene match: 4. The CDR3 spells CASGDRIETQYF. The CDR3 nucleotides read TGTGCCAGCGGGGACAGAATAGAGACCCAGTACTTC.

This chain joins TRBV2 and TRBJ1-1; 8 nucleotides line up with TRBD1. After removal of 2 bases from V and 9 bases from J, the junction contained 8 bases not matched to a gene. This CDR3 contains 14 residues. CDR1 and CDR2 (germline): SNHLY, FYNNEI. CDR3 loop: CASSESGGTVKAFF. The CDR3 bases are TGTGCCAGCAGTGAATCAGGGGGCACTGTAAAAGCTTTCTTT.

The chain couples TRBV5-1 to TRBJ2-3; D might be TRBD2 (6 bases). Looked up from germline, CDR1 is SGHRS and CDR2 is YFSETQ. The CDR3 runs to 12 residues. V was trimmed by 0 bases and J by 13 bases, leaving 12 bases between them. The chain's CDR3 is CASSLEAGHEYF. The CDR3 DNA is TGCGCCAGCAGCTTGGAAGCGGGCCATGAGTATTTT.

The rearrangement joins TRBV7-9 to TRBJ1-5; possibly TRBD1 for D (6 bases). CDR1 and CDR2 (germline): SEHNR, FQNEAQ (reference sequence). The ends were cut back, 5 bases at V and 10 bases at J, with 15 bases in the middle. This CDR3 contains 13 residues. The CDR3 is CASSLGGGGPQHF. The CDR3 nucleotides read TGTGCCAGCAGCCTTGGGGGCGGGGGACCCCAGCATTTT. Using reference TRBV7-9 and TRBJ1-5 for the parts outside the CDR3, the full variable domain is DTGVSQNPRHKITKRGQNVTFRCDPISEHNRLYWYRQTLGQGPEFLTYFQNEAQLEKSRLLSDRFSAERPKGSFSTLEIQRTEQGDSAMYLCASSLGGGGPQHFGDGTRLSIL.

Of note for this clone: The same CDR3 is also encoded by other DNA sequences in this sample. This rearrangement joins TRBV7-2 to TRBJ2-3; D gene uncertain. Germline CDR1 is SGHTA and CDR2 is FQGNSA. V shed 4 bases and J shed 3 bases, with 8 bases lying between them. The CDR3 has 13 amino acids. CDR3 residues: CASSSLSTDTQYF. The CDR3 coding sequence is TGTGCCAGCAGCTCCTTGAGTACAGATACGCAGTATTTT.

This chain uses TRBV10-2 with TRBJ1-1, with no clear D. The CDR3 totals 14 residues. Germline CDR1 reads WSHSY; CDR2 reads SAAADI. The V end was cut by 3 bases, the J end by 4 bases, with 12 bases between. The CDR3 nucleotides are TGCGCCAGCAGTGATGGGCAGCTGGGCACTGAAGCTTTCTTT. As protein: CASSDGQLGTEAFF.

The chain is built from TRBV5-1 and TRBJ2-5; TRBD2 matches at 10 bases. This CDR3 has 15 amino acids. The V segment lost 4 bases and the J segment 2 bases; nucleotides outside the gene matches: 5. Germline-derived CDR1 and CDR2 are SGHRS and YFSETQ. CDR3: CASSKGLAYQETQYF. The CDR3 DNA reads TGCGCCAGCAGCAAGGGACTAGCGTATCAAGAGACCCAGTACTTC. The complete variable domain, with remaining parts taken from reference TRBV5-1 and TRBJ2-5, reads KAGVTQTPRYLIKTRGQQVTLSCSPISGHRSVSWYQQTPGQGLQFLFEYFSETQRNKGNFPGRFSGRQFSNSRSEMNVSTLELGDSALYLCASSKGLAYQETQYFGPGTRLLVL.

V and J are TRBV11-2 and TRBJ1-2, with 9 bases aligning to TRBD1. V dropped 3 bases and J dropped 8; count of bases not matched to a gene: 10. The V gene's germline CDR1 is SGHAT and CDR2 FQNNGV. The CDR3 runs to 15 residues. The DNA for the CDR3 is TGTGCCAGCAGCTTTAGTTTACAGGGGGCGGGAGGCTACACCTTC. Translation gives CASSFSLQGAGGYTF.

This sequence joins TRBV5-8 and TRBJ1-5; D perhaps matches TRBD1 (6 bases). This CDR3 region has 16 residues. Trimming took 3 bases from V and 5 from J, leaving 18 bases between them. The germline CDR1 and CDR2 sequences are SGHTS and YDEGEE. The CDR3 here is CASSSTSGTLYQPQHF. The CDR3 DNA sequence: TGTGCCAGCAGCTCGACTTCCGGGACATTATATCAGCCCCAGCATTTT.

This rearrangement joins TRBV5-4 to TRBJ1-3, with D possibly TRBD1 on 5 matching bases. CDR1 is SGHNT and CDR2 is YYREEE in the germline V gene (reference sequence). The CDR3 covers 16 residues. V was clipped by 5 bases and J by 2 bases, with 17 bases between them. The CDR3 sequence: CASRIQGRGAGNTIYF. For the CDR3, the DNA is TGTGCCAGCAGGATTCAGGGTAGAGGAGCTGGAAACACCATATATTTT.

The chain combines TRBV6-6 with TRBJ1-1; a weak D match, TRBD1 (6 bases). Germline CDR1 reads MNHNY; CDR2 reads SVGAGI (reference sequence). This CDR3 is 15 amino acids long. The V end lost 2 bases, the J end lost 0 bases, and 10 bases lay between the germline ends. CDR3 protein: CASSYEGVMNTEAFF. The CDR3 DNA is TGTGCCAGCAGTTACGAGGGGGTGATGAACACTGAAGCTTTCTTT.

CDR3 amino acids: CASSQRRVDTQYF. CDR3 bases: TGTGCCAGTAGCCAACGAAGAGTAGATACGCAGTATTTT. The chain couples TRBV19 to TRBJ2-3; D gene unclear. The CDR3 covers 13 residues. Germline values: CDR1 LNHDA, CDR2 SQIVND (reference sequence). V shed 6 bases and J shed 5 bases, with 12 bases lying between them.

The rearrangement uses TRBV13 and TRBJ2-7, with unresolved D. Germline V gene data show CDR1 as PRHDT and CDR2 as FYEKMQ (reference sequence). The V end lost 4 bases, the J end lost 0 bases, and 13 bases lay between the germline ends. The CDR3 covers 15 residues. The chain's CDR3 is CASSYTSAPSYEQYF. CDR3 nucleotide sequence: TGTGCCAGCAGCTATACAAGCGCTCCCTCCTACGAGCAGTACTTC.

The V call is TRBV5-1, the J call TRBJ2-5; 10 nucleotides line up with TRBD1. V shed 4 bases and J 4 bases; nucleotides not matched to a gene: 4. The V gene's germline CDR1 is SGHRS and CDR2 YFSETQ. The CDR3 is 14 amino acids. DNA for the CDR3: TGCGCCAGCAGCCAGGACAGGGGGGGAGAGACCCAGTACTTC. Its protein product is CASSQDRGGETQYF.

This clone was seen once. Here the CDR3 DNA reads TGTGCCAGCAGCTGGCTTTCTAGCGGGGCCCTCTCCTACGAGCAGTACTTC. It is translated as CASSWLSSGALSYEQYF. V and J are TRBV11-2 and TRBJ2-7; 9 bases agree with TRBD2. The CDR3 totals 17 residues. The germline gives CDR1 SGHAT, CDR2 FQNNGV. The junction had 10 bases not matched to a gene; V was cut back by 4 bases and J by 0 bases. The complete variable domain, with remaining parts taken from reference TRBV11-2 and TRBJ2-7, reads EAGVAQSPRYKIIEKRQSVAFWCNPISGHATLYWYQQILGQGPKLLIQFQNNGVVDDSQLPKDRFSAERLKGVDSTLKIQPAKLEDSAVYLCASSWLSSGALSYEQYFGPGTRLTVT.

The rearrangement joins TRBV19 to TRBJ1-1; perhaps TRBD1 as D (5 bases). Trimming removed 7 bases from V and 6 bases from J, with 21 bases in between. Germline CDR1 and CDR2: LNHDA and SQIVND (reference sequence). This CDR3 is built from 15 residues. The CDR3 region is CASTPLGGVRSEAFF. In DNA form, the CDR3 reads TGTGCCAGTACCCCGTTGGGGGGGGTCAGGTCTGAAGCTTTCTTT.

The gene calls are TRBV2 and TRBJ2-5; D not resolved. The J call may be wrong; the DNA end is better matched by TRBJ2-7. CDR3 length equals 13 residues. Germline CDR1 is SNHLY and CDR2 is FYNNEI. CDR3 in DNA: TGTGCCAGCAGTGAAGACAGATCCTACGAGCAGTACTTC. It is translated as CASSEDRSYEQYF.

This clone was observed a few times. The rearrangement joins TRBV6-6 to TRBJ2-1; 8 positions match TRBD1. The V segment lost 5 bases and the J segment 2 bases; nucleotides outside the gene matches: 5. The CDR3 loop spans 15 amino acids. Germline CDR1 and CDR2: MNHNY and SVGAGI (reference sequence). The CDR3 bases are TGTGCCAGCAGTCGGACAGGGACCACCTACAATGAGCAGTTCTTC. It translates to CASSRTGTTYNEQFF.

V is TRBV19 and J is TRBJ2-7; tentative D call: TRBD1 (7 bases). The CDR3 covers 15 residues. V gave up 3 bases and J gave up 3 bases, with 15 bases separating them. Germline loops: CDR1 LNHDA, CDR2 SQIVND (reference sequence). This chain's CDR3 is CASSIAGQIIYEQYF. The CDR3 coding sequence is TGTGCCAGTAGTATCGCGGGACAGATTATCTACGAGCAGTACTTC.

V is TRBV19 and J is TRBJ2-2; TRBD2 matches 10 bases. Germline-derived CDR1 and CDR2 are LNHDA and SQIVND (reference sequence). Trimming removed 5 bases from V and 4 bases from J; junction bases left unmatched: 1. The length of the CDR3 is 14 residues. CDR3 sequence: CASSPSGGTGELFF. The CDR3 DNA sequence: TGTGCCAGTAGTCCTAGCGGGGGCACCGGGGAGCTGTTTTTT.

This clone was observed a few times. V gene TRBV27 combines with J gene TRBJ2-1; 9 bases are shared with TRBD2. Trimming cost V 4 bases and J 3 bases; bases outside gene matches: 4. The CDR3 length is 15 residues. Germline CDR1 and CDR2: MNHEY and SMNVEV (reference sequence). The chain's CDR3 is CASSSSGGYYNEQFF. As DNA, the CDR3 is TGTGCCAGCAGTTCCAGCGGGGGGTACTACAATGAGCAGTTCTTC.

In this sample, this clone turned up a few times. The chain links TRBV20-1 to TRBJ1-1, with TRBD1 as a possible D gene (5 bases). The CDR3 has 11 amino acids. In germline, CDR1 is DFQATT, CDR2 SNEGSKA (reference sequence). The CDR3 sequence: CMGRSGGEAFF. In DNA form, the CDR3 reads TGCATGGGCCGATCGGGGGGTGAAGCTTTCTTT.

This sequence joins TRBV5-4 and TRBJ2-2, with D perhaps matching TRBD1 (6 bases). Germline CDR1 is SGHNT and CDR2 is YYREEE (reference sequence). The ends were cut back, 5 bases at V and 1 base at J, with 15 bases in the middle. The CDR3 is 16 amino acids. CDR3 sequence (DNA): TGTGCCAGCAGACCATTTGACAGGAGGAACACCGGGGAGCTGTTTTTT. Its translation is CASRPFDRRNTGELFF.

The CDR3 DNA is TGTGCTAGTGGCCCCGGACAGATTGATCACAATGAGCAGTTCTTC. This sequence encodes CASGPGQIDHNEQFF. The V and J genes are TRBV12-5 and TRBJ2-1; weak D call: TRBD1 (6 bases). Trimming stripped 6 bases from V and 5 bases from J, with 17 bases between. Germline V gene lookup returns CDR1 LGHNT and CDR2 FRNRAP. The CDR3 is 15 residues long.